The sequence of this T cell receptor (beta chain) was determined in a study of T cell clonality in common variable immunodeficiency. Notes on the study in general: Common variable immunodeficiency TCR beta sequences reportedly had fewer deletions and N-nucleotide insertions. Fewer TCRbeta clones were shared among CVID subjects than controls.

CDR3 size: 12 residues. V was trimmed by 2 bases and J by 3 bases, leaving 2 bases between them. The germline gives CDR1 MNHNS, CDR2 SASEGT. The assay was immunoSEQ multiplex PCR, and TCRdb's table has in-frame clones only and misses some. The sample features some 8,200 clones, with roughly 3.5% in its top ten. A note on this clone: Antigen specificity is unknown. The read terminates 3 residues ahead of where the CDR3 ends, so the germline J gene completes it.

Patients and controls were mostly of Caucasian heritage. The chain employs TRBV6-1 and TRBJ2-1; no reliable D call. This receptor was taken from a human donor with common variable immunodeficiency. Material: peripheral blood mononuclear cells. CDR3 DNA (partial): TGTGCCAGCAGTGAATACTACAATGAG. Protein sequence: CASSEYYNE. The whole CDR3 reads CASSEYYNEQFF.